Presented here are 27 T cell receptor beta chains from one specimen sequenced in a study of vaccination and CD4 T cells after COVID-19. An Oncomine TCR Beta short-read assay was used to sequence the DNA from cultured CD4+ T cells. Each CDR3 protein is one row after TCRdb ran MiXCR on the PCR reads. The repertoire includes more than 9,500 distinct CDR3 sequences, 45% of them detected once, and 9.5% to 15% sits in the top ten. Treatment given: roughly 10-day PBMC culture with coronavirus spike peptide pools or control peptides (ViraFEST assay). For these receptors, no antigen is known. Sequenced sample: CD4+ T cells from blood, cultured in vitro. The receptors stem from a human donor who had recovered from COVID-19.

The chain has TRBV5-1 and TRBJ2-5; no definite D call. Germline V gives CDR1 SGHRS, CDR2 YFSETQ. Trimming removed 2 bases from V and 2 bases from J, with 13 bases in between. This CDR3 comprises 15 residues. CDR3 bases: TGCGCCAGCAGCTTCAATCCGTCCGGACAAGAGACCCAGTACTTC. It specifies CASSFNPSGQETQYF.

The chain joins TRBV5-7 to TRBJ1-6, with no clear D. TRBV5-7 is classed as an ORF, of uncertain function. The germline V and J ends were trimmed by 3 bases and 2 bases, with 15 bases remaining between them. CDR3 length equals 17 residues. CDR3 region: CASSSPLEHTYNSPLHF. DNA of the CDR3: TGTGCCAGCAGCTCACCGCTGGAGCACACCTATAATTCACCCCTCCACTTT.

The CDR3 sequence is CASSQDSQRTTYNEQFF. CDR3 sequence (DNA): TGCGCCAGCAGCCAAGATAGTCAGAGAACAACCTACAATGAGCAGTTCTTC. This rearrangement joins TRBV4-3 to TRBJ2-1; unclear D gene. Germline CDR1 is LGHNA and CDR2 is YSLEER. This CDR3 contains 17 residues. Trimming removed 0 bases from V and 2 bases from J, with 14 bases in between.

The rearrangement joins TRBV7-2 to TRBJ1-6; 9 bases map to TRBD1. V shed 4 bases, J shed 8 bases, and the junction held 6 bases outside the gene matches. The CDR3 length is 15 residues. Germline lookup yields CDR1 SGHTA and CDR2 FQGNSA. This chain's CDR3 is CASSYKTGGDSPLHF. The CDR3 coding sequence is TGTGCCAGCAGCTATAAGACAGGGGGGGATTCACCCCTCCACTTT.

This chain connects TRBV11-3 to TRBJ1-5; 8 positions agree with TRBD1. J lost 0 bases, V lost 6 bases, and 22 bases had no gene match. This CDR3 contains 21 residues. Germline V gives CDR1 SGHNT, CDR2 YENEEA. The CDR3: CASRVKGGDRPLHVSNQPQHF. CDR3 coding DNA: TGTGCCAGCAGGGTCAAGGGGGGGGACAGGCCCTTACACGTTAGCAATCAGCCCCAGCATTTT.

Only a few counts were recorded for this clonotype. The CDR3 reads CASSFWGGYYGYTF. Written as DNA, the CDR3 is TGTGCCAGCAGCTTCTGGGGGGGGTACTATGGCTACACCTTC. This chain connects TRBV5-4 to TRBJ1-2, with TRBD1 as a possible D gene (5 bases). The CDR3 consists of 14 residues. V dropped 2 bases and J dropped 3 bases, with 11 bases sitting between them. In germline, CDR1 is SGHNT, CDR2 YYREEE (reference sequence).

This clonotype has only a few counts. The V gene is TRBV6-1, the J gene TRBJ1-2; TRBD1 aligns across 10 bases. Germline V gene sequence: CDR1 MNHNS, CDR2 SASEGT. The V gene end was trimmed by 6 bases and the J gene end by 8 bases; junction bases not matched to a gene: 9. The CDR3 covers 14 residues. The CDR3 coding sequence is TGTGCCAGCAGGAACTTGGACAGGGGGAGCGGCTACACCTTC. Amino acid sequence: CASRNLDRGSGYTF.

In its sample, this clonotype was seen once. The gene calls are TRBV11-1 and TRBJ2-1; TRBD2 matches at 7 bases. The assigned J gene may be wrong: the sequence end matches TRBJ2-7 better. Germline-derived CDR1 and CDR2 are SGHAT and FQDESV (reference sequence). The CDR3 length is 14 residues. The CDR3: CASSLAGVSNEQYF. The CDR3, as DNA: TGTGCCAGCAGCTTGGCGGGAGTTTCCAACGAGCAGTACTTC.

The chain is built from TRBV7-2 and TRBJ2-1; TRBD1 aligns across 9 bases. The CDR3 has 18 residues. The V gene's germline CDR1 is SGHTA and CDR2 FQGNSA. Trimming at V came to 1 base and at J to 3 bases, leaving 10 bases not matched to a gene. As DNA, the CDR3 is TGTGCCAGCAGCTTAGTGGCTTTGACAGGGGGGTTCTACAATGAGCAGTTCTTC. Encoded protein: CASSLVALTGGFYNEQFF.

A few counts support this clonotype. The V and J genes are TRBV25-1 and TRBJ1-6; weak D call: TRBD1 (6 bases). CDR3 length: 15 amino acids. V gave up 4 bases and J gave up 6 bases, with 13 bases separating them. CDR1 MGHDK and CDR2 SYGVNS come from the germline V gene. Here the CDR3 DNA reads TGTGCCAGCAGTGGGGGGACACTGTCTAATTCACCCCTCCACTTT. This sequence encodes CASSGGTLSNSPLHF.

This sequence joins TRBV2 and TRBJ1-2; TRBD1 might be the D (6 bases). The CDR3 spans 15 residues. The ends were cut back, 6 bases at V and 6 bases at J, with 20 bases in the middle. Germline-derived CDR1 and CDR2 are SNHLY and FYNNEI. The CDR3 DNA reads TGTGCCAGCAGCGGGGCGGGGGGGCAGGGAGATGGCTACACCTTC. This translates into CASSGAGGQGDGYTF. Variable domain in full (rest from reference TRBV2 and TRBJ1-2): EPEVTQTPSHQVTQMGQEVILRCVPISNHLYFYWYRQILGQKVEFLVSFYNNEISEKSEIFDDQFSVERPDGSNFTLKIRSTKLEDSAMYFCASSGAGGQGDGYTFGSGTRLTVV.

This sequence joins TRBV6-2 or TRBV6-3 and TRBJ2-7, with TRBD1 matching 11 bases. CDR1 is MNHEY, CDR2 SVGEGT, per germline. This CDR3 region has 14 residues. V trimming: 2 bases; J trimming: 3 bases; junction bases outside the gene matches: 0. CDR3 DNA: TGTGCCAGCAGTTACGGGACAGGGGGCTACGAGCAGTACTTC. Encoded protein: CASSYGTGGYEQYF.

This clonotype was found a few times. The chain joins TRBV6-2 or TRBV6-3 to TRBJ2-5; D not resolved. CDR1 and CDR2 (germline): MNHEY, SVGEGT. CDR3 size: 14 residues. Trimming removed 4 bases from V and 5 bases from J, with 14 bases in between. The CDR3 spells CASSFASPSETQYF. The CDR3 DNA sequence: TGTGCCAGCAGTTTTGCTAGTCCATCGGAGACCCAGTACTTC.

Here the CDR3 reads CSAPTEDNSGFGYTF. In DNA, the CDR3 is TGCAGTGCTCCTACGGAGGACAACTCGGGCTTCGGCTACACCTTC. J is TRBJ1-2 and V is TRBV20-1; D perhaps matches TRBD1 (5 bases). V lost 5 bases to trimming and J lost 8 bases, with 24 bases between them. CDR1 is DFQATT and CDR2 is SNEGSKA in the germline V gene (reference sequence). This CDR3 has 15 residues.

The chain recombines TRBV6-1 with TRBJ1-5; D is perhaps TRBD1 (6 bases). V lost 1 base to trimming and J lost 0 bases, with 10 bases between them. The CDR3 has 16 residues. The germline V gene has CDR1 MNHNS and CDR2 SASEGT. The chain's CDR3 is CASSEGRGISNQPQHF. The CDR3 nucleotides are TGTGCCAGCAGTGAAGGCAGGGGAATTAGCAATCAGCCCCAGCATTTT.

The chain is built from TRBV7-3 and TRBJ1-1; the match to TRBD1 covers 8 bases. Per the germline V gene, CDR1 is SGHTA and CDR2 is FQGTGA. The junction had 4 bases not matched to a gene; V was cut back by 4 bases and J by 0 bases. The CDR3 has 15 residues. CDR3 protein: CASSWSDRVNTEAFF. The CDR3, as DNA: TGTGCCAGCAGCTGGTCGGACAGGGTGAACACTGAAGCTTTCTTT.

CDR3 protein: CSAMTGTASSGNTIYF. Written as DNA, the CDR3 is TGCAGTGCTATGACCGGGACAGCGAGCTCTGGAAACACCATATATTTT. The chain uses TRBV20-1 and TRBJ1-3, with 7 bases fitting TRBD1. Germline CDR1 reads DFQATT; CDR2 reads SNEGSKA (reference sequence). The CDR3 totals 16 residues. With 4 bases clipped from V and 0 bases from J, the junction kept 9 bases outside the gene matches.

In this sample, this clonotype turned up a few times. This chain links TRBV7-6 with TRBJ2-5, with D perhaps matching TRBD1 or TRBD2 (5 bases each). The V gene's germline CDR1 is SGHVS and CDR2 FNYEAQ. With 6 bases removed from V and 4 bases from J, the gap between germline ends came to 21 bases. The CDR3 consists of 16 residues. The CDR3: CASRETGTPLGETQYF. In DNA, the CDR3 is TGTGCCAGCAGGGAAACCGGGACCCCCCTCGGAGAGACCCAGTACTTC.

CDR3 DNA sequence: TGTGCCAGCAGTTTATTTGTTCCAACCACAAGCAATCAGCCCCAGCATTTT. This codes for CASSLFVPTTSNQPQHF. The gene calls are TRBV28 and TRBJ1-5; no firm D call. V was trimmed by 1 base and J by 1 base, leaving 14 bases between them. Germline CDR1 MDHEN, CDR2 SYDVKM. The CDR3 sequence is 17 residues long. Complete variable domain (other parts from reference TRBV28 and TRBJ1-5): DVKVTQSSRYLVKRTGEKVFLECVQDMDHENMFWYRQDPGLGLRLIYFSYDVKMKEKGDIPEGYSVSREKKERFSLILESASTNQTSMYLCASSLFVPTTSNQPQHFGDGTRLSIL.

V and J are TRBV20-1 and TRBJ2-5; possibly TRBD1 for D (5 bases). There are 15 residues in the CDR3. Germline values: CDR1 DFQATT, CDR2 SNEGSKA (reference sequence). The V end lost 6 bases, the J end lost 1 base, and 18 bases lay between the germline ends. This CDR3 is CSAGPPSGFQETQYF. DNA for the CDR3: TGCAGTGCAGGACCCCCTTCAGGGTTCCAAGAGACCCAGTACTTC.

This clonotype turned up a few times. CDR3 amino acids: CASSLTGFGNQPQHF. CDR3 sequence (DNA): TGTGCCAGCAGTCTGACAGGGTTTGGCAATCAGCCCCAGCATTTT. J is TRBJ1-5 and V is TRBV27; 7 bases are shared with TRBD1. V shed 5 bases and J 2 bases; nucleotides not matched to a gene: 6. Germline V gene sequence: CDR1 MNHEY, CDR2 SMNVEV (reference sequence). This CDR3 contains 15 residues.

The chain recombines TRBV7-3 with TRBJ1-1; a possible D gene is TRBD1 (5 bases). Per the germline V gene, CDR1 is SGHTA and CDR2 is FQGTGA. The CDR3 runs 15 residues. V was trimmed by 1 base and J by 2 bases, leaving 11 bases between them. CDR3 sequence reads: CASSLKAGGNTEAFF. CDR3 sequence (DNA): TGTGCCAGCAGCTTAAAAGCGGGGGGAAACACTGAAGCTTTCTTT.

The rearrangement uses TRBV7-2 and TRBJ1-1, with D maybe TRBD1 (6 bases). Trimming took off 5 bases at V and 4 bases at J, with 17 bases between the two ends. Germline CDR1 and CDR2: SGHTA and FQGNSA. The CDR3 totals 15 residues. This chain's CDR3 is CASSIEVGGGTEAFF. As DNA, the CDR3 is TGTGCCAGCAGCATCGAAGTGGGGGGCGGCACTGAAGCTTTCTTT.

CDR3 sequence: CASSHGFGEQYF. The CDR3 coding sequence is TGTGCCAGCAGTCACGGATTCGGCGAGCAGTACTTC. The V gene is TRBV12-3 or TRBV12-4, the J gene TRBJ2-7, with no clear D. This CDR3 has 12 residues. The germline V and J ends were trimmed by 5 bases and 6 bases, with 11 bases remaining between them.

The genes are TRBV19 and TRBJ2-2, with 12 bases lining up with TRBD1. The CDR3 runs to 17 residues. Germline trimming cut 5 bases from V and 7 bases from J; bases unmatched to any gene: 11. Germline V gene lookup returns CDR1 LNHDA and CDR2 SQIVND (reference sequence). CDR3 sequence (DNA): TGTGCCAGTAGTCCTTGGGACAGGGGGCCTTCCAGCGGGGAGCTGTTTTTT. This translates into CASSPWDRGPSSGELFF.

The chain is built from TRBV27 and TRBJ2-7; unclear D gene. Trimming left V 2 bases short and J 3 bases short, with 17 bases between. The CDR3 is 16 residues long. Germline V gene sequence: CDR1 MNHEY, CDR2 SMNVEV (reference sequence). The CDR3 DNA reads as TGTGCCAGCAGTTTAAAGTCCGGTGCGTCGCTCTACGAGCAGTACTTC. Its translation: CASSLKSGASLYEQYF.

J is TRBJ1-5 and V is TRBV6-1; 7 bases map to TRBD1. The length of the CDR3 is 14 residues. The V gene's germline CDR1 is MNHNS and CDR2 SASEGT. Trimming cost V 3 bases and J 2 bases; bases outside gene matches: 1. The CDR3, as DNA: TGTGCCAGCAGTGACAGGGGGGGCAATCAGCCCCAGCATTTT. It translates to CASSDRGGNQPQHF.